This T cell receptor (beta chain) was captured by sequencing in a study of beta chain features in type 1 diabetes. Study observations and caveats: No resolution was reached here on whether HLA type influences TCRB rearrangement.

Germline V gene sequence: CDR1 MGHRA, CDR2 YSYEKL. There are 14 residues in the CDR3. Trimming took off 1 base at V and 8 bases at J, with 12 bases between the two ends. For this clone: Its antigen is unidentified.

Expressed TCRB transcripts were sequenced because the isolated RNA had all been reverse transcribed beforehand. The method was immunoSEQ multiplex PCR; TCRdb's version includes in-frame clones alone and lacks a portion of them. The repertoire holds 220,000 or so clones, with 68% as singletons. Each population that was sorted was more than 98% pure. The receptor comes from a man aged 30-40 years in good health. The source material was naive CD4+ T cells from blood. The rearrangement uses TRBV4-1 and TRBJ2-1; TRBD1 or TRBD2 may be the D gene (5 bases each). The CDR3 nucleotides read TGCGCCAGCAGCCAAGGTTTGAGGGACCATGAGCAGTTCTTC. Translated, it gives CASSQGLRDHEQFF.